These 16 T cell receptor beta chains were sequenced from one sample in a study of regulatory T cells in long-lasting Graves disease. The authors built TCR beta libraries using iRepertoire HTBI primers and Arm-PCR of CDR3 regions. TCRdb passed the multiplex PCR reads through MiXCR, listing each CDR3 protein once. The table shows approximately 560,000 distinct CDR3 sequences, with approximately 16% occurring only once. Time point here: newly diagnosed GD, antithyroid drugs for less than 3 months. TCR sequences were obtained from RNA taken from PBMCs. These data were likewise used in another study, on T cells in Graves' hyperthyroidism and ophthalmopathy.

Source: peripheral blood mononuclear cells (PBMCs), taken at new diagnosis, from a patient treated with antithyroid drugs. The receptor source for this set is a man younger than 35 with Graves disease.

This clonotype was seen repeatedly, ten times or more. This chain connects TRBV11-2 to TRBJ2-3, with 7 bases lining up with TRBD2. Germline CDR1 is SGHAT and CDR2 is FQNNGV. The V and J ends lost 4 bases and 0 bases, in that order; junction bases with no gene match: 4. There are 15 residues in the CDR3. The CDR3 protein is CASSSKRESTDTQYF. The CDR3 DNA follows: TGTGCCAGCAGCTCCAAGCGGGAAAGCACAGATACGCAGTATTTT. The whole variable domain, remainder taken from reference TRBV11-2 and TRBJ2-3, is EAGVAQSPRYKIIEKRQSVAFWCNPISGHATLYWYQQILGQGPKLLIQFQNNGVVDDSQLPKDRFSAERLKGVDSTLKIQPAKLEDSAVYLCASSSKRESTDTQYFGPGTRLTVL.

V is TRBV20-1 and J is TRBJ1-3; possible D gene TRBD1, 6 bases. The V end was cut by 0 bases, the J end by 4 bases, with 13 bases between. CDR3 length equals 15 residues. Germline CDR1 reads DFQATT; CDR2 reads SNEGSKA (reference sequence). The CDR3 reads CSARDGGGGGNTIYF. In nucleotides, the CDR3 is TGCAGTGCTAGAGATGGGGGGGGGGGCGGAAACACCATATATTTT.

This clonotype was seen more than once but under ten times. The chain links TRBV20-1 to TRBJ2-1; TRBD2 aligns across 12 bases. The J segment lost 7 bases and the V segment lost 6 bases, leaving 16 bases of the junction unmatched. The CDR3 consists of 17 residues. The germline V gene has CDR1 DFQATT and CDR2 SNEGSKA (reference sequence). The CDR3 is CSATPRLAGGPRNEQFF. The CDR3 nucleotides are TGCAGTGCAACACCTAGGCTAGCGGGAGGGCCACGGAATGAGCAGTTCTTC.

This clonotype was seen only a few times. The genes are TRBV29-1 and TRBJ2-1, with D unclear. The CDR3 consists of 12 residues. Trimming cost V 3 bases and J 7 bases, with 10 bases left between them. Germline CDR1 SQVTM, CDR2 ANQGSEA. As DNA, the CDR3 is TGCAGCGTTGAGAGGAAGTTGAATGAGCAGTTCTTC. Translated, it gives CSVERKLNEQFF.

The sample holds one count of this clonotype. The CDR3: CASSVGLAGLNTGELFF. The CDR3, as DNA: TGTGCCAGCAGCGTAGGATTAGCGGGATTAAACACCGGGGAGCTGTTTTTT. The gene calls are TRBV9 and TRBJ2-2; 8 bases match TRBD2. The V segment lost 0 bases and the J segment 2 bases; nucleotides outside the gene matches: 6. Germline values: CDR1 SGDLS, CDR2 YYNGEE. The CDR3 covers 17 residues.

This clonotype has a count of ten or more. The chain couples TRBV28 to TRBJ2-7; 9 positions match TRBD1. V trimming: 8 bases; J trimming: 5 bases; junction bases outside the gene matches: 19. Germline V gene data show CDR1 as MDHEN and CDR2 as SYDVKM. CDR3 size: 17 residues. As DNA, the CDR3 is TGTGCCAGCGCCTCTATCGGATGGGACAGGGTGCGGAACGAGCAGTACTTC. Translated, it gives CASASIGWDRVRNEQYF.

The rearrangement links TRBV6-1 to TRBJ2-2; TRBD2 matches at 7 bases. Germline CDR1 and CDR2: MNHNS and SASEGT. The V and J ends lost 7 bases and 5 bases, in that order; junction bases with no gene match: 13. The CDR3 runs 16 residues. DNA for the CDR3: TGTGCCAGCACAGAAACGAGCGGGATGGGAACCGGGGAGCTGTTTTTT. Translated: CASTETSGMGTGELFF.

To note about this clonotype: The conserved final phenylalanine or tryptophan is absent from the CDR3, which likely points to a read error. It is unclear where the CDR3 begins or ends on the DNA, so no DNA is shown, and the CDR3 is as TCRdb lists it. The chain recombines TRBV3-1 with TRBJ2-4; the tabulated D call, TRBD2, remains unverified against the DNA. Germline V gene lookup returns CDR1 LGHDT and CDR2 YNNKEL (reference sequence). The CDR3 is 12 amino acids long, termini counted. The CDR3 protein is CASSPRGGDLDY.

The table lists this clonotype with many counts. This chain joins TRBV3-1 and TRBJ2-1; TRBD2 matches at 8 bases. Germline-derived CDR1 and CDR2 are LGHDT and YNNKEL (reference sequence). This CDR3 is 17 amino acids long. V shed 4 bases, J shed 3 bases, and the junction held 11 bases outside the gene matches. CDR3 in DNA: TGTGCCAGCAGCCTACGCACCCAGCGGGAGCTCTACAATGAGCAGTTCTTC. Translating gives CASSLRTQRELYNEQFF.

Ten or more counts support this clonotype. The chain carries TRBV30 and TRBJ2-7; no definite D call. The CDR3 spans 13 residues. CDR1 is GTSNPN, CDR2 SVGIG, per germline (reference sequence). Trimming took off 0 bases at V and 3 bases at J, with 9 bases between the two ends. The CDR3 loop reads CAWSVSPSYEQYF. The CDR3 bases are TGTGCCTGGAGTGTATCACCTAGCTACGAGCAGTACTTC.

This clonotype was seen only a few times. CDR3 DNA: TGTGCCATCAGTGAGTCCGGGGCGGGAGAGCGCGAGCAGTACTTC. It is translated as CAISESGAGEREQYF. The chain employs TRBV10-3 and TRBJ2-7; 7 nucleotides line up with TRBD2. The length of the CDR3 is 15 residues. The germline V gene encodes CDR1 ENHRY and CDR2 SYGVKD. V was clipped by 0 bases and J by 6 bases; unmatched bases: 8.

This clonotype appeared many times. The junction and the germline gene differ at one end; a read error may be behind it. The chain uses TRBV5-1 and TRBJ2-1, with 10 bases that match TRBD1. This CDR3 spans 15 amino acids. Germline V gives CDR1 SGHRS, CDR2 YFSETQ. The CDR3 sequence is CASSLDRGQYNEQFF. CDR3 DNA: TGTGCCAGCAGCTTAGACAGGGGGCAGTACAATGAGCAGTTCTTC.

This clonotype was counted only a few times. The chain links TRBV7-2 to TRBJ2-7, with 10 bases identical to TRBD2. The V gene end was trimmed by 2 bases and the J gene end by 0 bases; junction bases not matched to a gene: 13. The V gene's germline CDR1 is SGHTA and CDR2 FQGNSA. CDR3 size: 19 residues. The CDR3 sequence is CASSLSRLLSGGSSYEQYF. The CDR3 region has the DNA TGTGCCAGCAGCTTATCAAGGTTGCTTAGCGGGGGGAGCTCCTACGAGCAGTACTTC. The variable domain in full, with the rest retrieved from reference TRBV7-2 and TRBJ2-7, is GAGVSQSPSNKVTEKGKDVELRCDPISGHTALYWYRQSLGQGLEFLIYFQGNSAPDKSGLPSDRFSAERTGGSVSTLTIQRTQQEDSAVYLCASSLSRLLSGGSSYEQYFGPGTRLTVT.

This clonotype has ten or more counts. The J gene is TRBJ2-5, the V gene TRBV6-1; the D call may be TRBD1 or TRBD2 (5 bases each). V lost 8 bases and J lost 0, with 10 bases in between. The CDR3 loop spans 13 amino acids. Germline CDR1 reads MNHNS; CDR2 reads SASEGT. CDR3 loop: CASRDGYQETQYF. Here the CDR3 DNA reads TGTGCCAGCCGGGACGGATACCAAGAGACCCAGTACTTC.

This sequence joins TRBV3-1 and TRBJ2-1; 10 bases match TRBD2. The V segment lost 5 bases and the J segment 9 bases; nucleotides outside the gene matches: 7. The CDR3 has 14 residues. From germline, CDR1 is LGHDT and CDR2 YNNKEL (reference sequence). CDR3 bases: TGTGCCAGCAGCTTCCTAGCGGGAGAATCTGAGCAGTTCTTC. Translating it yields CASSFLAGESEQFF.

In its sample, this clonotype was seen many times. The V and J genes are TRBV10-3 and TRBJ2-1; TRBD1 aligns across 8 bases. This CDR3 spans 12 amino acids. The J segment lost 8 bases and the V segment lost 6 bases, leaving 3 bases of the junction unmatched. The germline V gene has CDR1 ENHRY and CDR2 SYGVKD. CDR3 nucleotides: TGTGCCATCAGCTCAGGGGGCTATGAGCAGTTCTTC. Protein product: CAISSGGYEQFF.